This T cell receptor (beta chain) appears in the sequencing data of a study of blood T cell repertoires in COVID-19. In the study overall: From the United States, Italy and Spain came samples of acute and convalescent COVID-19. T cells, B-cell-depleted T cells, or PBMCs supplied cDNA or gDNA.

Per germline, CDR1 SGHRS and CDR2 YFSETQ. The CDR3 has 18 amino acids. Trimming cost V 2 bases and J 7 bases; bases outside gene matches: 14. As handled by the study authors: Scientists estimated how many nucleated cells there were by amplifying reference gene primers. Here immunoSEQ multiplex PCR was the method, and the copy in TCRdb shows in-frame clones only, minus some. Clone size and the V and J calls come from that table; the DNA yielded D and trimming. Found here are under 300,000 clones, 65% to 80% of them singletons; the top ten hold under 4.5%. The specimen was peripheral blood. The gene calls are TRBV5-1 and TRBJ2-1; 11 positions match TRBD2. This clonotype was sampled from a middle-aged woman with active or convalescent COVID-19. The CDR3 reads CASSLSEISGGAINEQFF. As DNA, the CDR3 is TGCGCCAGCAGCTTAAGTGAAATTAGCGGGGGGGCTATAAATGAGCAGTTCTTC.